The entry below describes one TCR beta chain. The data were taken from a study of blood T cell repertoires in COVID-19. The CDR3 totals 13 residues. V dropped 6 bases and J dropped 6 bases, with 12 bases sitting between them. The data were produced by immunoSEQ multiplex PCR, yet TCRdb's version contains in-frame clones alone and is incomplete. This table holds 20,000 to 25,000 clones, approximately 91% found once. J is TRBJ2-1 and V is TRBV12-3 or TRBV12-4, with a weak D call TRBD2 (5 bases). The receptor comes from a woman aged 70-85 years with active COVID-19. Source material: peripheral blood. The CDR3 is CASRQDGGNEQFF. CDR3 DNA: TGTGCCAGCAGGCAGGACGGAGGCAATGAGCAGTTCTTC.